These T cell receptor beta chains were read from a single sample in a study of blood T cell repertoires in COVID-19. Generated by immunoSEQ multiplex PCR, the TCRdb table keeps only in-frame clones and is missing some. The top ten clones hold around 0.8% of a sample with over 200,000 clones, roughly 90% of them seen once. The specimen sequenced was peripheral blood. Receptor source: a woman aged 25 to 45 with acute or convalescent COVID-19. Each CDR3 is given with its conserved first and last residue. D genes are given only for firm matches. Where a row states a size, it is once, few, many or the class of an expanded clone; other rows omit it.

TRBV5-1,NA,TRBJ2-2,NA,TGCGCCAGCGGGGGGGCGGACTACACCGGGGAGCTGTTTTTT,CASGGADYTGELFF
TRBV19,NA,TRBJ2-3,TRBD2,TGTGCCAGTAGCGGACTAGCGGGCACAGATACGCAGTATTTT,CASSGLAGTDTQYF
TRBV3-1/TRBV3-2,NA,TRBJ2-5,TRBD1,TGTGCCAGCAGCCGCCCACAGGGGCAGGTTATGAGTGGGGCCCAAGAGACCCAGTACTTC,CASSRPQGQVMSGAQETQYF
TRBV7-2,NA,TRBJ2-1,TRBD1,TGTGCCGTCCGACAAGGGACAGGGGACAATGAGCAGTTCTTC,CAVRQGTGDNEQFF
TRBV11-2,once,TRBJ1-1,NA,TGTGCCAGCAGCTTATATAGAGCTAACACTGAAGCTTTCTTT,CASSLYRANTEAFF
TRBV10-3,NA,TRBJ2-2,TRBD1,TGTGCCATCAGTCACGACAGGGATTTTTCCGGGGAGCTGTTTTTT,CAISHDRDFSGELFF
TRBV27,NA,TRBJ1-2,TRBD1,TGTGCCAGCAGTTTGGCTGGACAGGGCCTACCTTATGGCTACACCTTC,CASSLAGQGLPYGYTF
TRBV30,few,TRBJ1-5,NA,TGTGCCTGGAGTGCAACAGTTCATCAGCCCCAGCATTTT,CAWSATVHQPQHF
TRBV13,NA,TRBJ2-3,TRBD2,TGTGCCAGCAGCCCAAACACCGGGCTAGCGGGAGGTCCTAGCACAGATACGCAGTATTTT,CASSPNTGLAGGPSTDTQYF
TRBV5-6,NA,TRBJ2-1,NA,TGTGCCAGCAGCTCCCAGGGGGGATCCTACAATGAGCAGTTCTTC,CASSSQGGSYNEQFF
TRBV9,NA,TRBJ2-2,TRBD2,TGTGCCAGCAGCGTAGGCGGGAGAGGCACCGGGGAGCTGTTTTTT,CASSVGGRGTGELFF
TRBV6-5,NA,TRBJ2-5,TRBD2,TGTGCCAGCAGTTACTCGTCGGGAGGGCCTGAGACCCAGTACTTC,CASSYSSGGPETQYF
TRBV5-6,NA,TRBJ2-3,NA,TGTGCCAGCAGCCCGGAGGCGGGGCCTACGCAGTATTTT,CASSPEAGPTQYF
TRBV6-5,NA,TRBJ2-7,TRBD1,TGTGCCAGCAGTTACGATAGGGACAGTCTCTACGAGCAGTACTTC,CASSYDRDSLYEQYF
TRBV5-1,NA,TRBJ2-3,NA,TGCGCCAGCAGCTTGGGGGGCGACTTCACAGATACGCAGTATTTT,CASSLGGDFTDTQYF
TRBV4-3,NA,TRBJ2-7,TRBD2,TGCGCCAGCAGCCAAGATTCTACTAGCGGGAGTTTTCCCTACGAGCAGTACTTC,CASSQDSTSGSFPYEQYF
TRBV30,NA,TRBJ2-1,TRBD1,TGTGCCTGGAGTGCCGGACAGGGGGCGCGAAATGAGCAGTTCTTC,CAWSAGQGARNEQFF
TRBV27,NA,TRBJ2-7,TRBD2,TGTGCCAGCAGTTTATCGACTAGCGGGAGCCACGAGCAGTACTTC,CASSLSTSGSHEQYF
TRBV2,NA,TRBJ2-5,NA,TGTGCCAGCAGTGAATGGCGGGCCCAAGAGACCCAGTACTTC,CASSEWRAQETQYF
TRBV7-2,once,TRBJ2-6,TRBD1,TGTGCCAGCAGCTTAGATGGGACAGGTTATGCCAACGTCCTGACTTTC,CASSLDGTGYANVLTF
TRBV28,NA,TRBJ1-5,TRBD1,TGTGCCAGCAGCATGGCGGGGACAGAACAGCCCCAGCATTTT,CASSMAGTEQPQHF
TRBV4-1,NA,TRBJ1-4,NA,TGCGCCAGCAGCAACGTCGGGGAGTGGGAAAAACTGTTTTTT,CASSNVGEWEKLFF
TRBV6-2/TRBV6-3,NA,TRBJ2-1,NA,TGTGCCAGCAGTTCGGGCAATGAGCAGTTCTTC,CASSSGNEQFF
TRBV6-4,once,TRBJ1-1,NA,TGTGCCAGCAGTAGATCGGGGAACACTGAAGCTTTCTTT,CASSRSGNTEAFF
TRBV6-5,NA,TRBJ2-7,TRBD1,TGTGCCAGCAGTACGACAGGGGGCTCCTACGAGCAGTACTTC,CASSTTGGSYEQYF
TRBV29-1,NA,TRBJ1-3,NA,TGCAGCGCCGTCTCTGGAAACACCATATATTTT,CSAVSGNTIYF
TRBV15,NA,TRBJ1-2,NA,TGTGCCACCAGCAGAGATCAACAGTTTGGCTACACCTTC,CATSRDQQFGYTF
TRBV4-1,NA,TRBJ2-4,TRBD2,TGCGCCAGCAGCCAAATGCAACGGGAGGGAGTCGCCAAAAACATTCAGTACTTC,CASSQMQREGVAKNIQYF
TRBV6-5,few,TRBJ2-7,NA,TGTGCCAGCAGTCCTTCAGGGGCGTCGGAGCAGTACTTC,CASSPSGASEQYF
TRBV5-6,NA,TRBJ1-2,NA,TGTGCCAGCAGGGACGGGGGGTATGGCTACACCTTC,CASRDGGYGYTF
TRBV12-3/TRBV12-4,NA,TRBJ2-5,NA,TGTGCCAGCACCGTGACACACCAAGAGACCCAGTACTTC,CASTVTHQETQYF
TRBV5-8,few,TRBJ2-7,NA,TGTGCCAGCAGCTTGGGTAGGGGTGGCGAGCAGTACTTC,CASSLGRGGEQYF
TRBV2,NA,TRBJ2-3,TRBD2,TGTGCCAGCAGTGATCGGACTAGCGGCACAGATACGCAGTATTTT,CASSDRTSGTDTQYF
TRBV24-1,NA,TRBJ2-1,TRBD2,TGTGCCACCACCCCGGGACACCGGACTAGCTCCTTGTCCTACAATGAGCAGTTCTTC,CATTPGHRTSSLSYNEQFF
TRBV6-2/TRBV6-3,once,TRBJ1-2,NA,TGTGCCAGCAGTTACCGGGACATGCTGGTTGGCTACACCTTC,CASSYRDMLVGYTF
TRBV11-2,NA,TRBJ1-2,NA,TGTGCCAGCAGCTTAGATGAGGGAACGGATTATGGCTACACCTTC,CASSLDEGTDYGYTF
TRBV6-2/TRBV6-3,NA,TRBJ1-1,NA,TGTGCCAGCAGTTACTCGTTTTCGATCGGACAGATGAACACTGAAGCTTTCTTT,CASSYSFSIGQMNTEAFF
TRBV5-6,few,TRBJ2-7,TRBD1,TGTGCCAGCACCCGGGACAGGGCGTACGAGCAGTACTTC,CASTRDRAYEQYF
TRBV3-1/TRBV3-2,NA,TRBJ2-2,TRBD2,TGTGCCAGCAGCCTTAGCACCGGGACTACCCCTAACACCGGGGAGCTGTTTTTT,CASSLSTGTTPNTGELFF
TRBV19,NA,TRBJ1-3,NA,TGTGTTTCTTCTAACGGGGGGGGAAACACCATATATTTT,CVSSNGGGNTIYF
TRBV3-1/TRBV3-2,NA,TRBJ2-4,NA,TGTGCCAGCAGCCAAGAACTAGTAACGAACATTCAGTACTTC,CASSQELVTNIQYF
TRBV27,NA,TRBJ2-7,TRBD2,TGTGCCAGCAAAACTAGCGGGAGGGGTTCTAGGCAGTACTTC,CASKTSGRGSRQYF
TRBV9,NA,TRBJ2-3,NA,TGTGCCAGCAGCGTGGCGGGACGGAAAGCGGATACGCAGTATTTT,CASSVAGRKADTQYF
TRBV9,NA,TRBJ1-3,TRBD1,TGTGCCAGCAGCGTAGGAGGACAGGGTGGTGGAAACACCATATATTTT,CASSVGGQGGGNTIYF
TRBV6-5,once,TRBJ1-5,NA,TGTGCCAGCAGTACGGACTTGGTGCCCCAGCATTTT,CASSTDLVPQHF
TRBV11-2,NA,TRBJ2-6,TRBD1,TGTGCCAGCAGCTTAGAGGTGGGGACAGCGGTAATCTTC,CASSLEVGTAVIF
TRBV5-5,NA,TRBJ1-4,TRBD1,TGTGCCAGCAGGTTGACAGGGAGTAATGAAAAACTGTTTTTT,CASRLTGSNEKLFF
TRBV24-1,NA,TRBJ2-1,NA,TGTGCCACCAGTGATTTGTTAGAATACAATGAGCAGTTCTTC,CATSDLLEYNEQFF
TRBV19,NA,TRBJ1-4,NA,TGTGCCAGTAGTATAGCAGTTAAGGAAAAACTGTTTTTT,CASSIAVKEKLFF
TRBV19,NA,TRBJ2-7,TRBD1,TGTGCCAGTAGTTCGACCGGGACAGCTTACTACGAGCAGTACTTC,CASSSTGTAYYEQYF
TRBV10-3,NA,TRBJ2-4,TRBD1,TGTGCCATCAGCTTGGGACAGGGAGGGGGCATTCAGTACTTC,CAISLGQGGGIQYF
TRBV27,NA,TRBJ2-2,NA,TGTGCCTCAGAGGGAAACACCGGGGAGCTGTTTTTT,CASEGNTGELFF
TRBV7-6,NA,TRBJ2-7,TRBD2,TGTGCCAGCGCGGGAGGCATACCCCCCCTCGAGCAGTACTTC,CASAGGIPPLEQYF
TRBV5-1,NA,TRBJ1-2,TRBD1,TGCGCCAGCAGCTCGGGACAGATCTATGGCTACACCTTC,CASSSGQIYGYTF
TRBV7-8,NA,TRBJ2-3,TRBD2,TGTGCCAGCAGCTTCCGGGTCTCGACAGGACTGGTAGCGGGGCTCACAGATACGCAGTATTTT,CASSFRVSTGLVAGLTDTQYF
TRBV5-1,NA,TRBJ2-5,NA,TGCGCCAGCAGCTTTACAAGCGAGACGGTTGGGACCCAGTACTTC,CASSFTSETVGTQYF
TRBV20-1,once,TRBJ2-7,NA,TGCAGTGCTAGTAGCAGGGTATACGAGCAGTACTTC,CSASSRVYEQYF